The sequence of this TCR beta chain was determined in a study of cytomegalovirus exposure and HLA in healthy donors. Study-level points and caveats: Specificity for CMV antigens was confirmed in vitro for a few of the CMV-associated chains.

In regard to this clone: The antigen remains undetermined.

The primer mix had 60 Vbeta and 13 Jbeta primers. Assay: immunoSEQ multiplex PCR; the TCRdb copy retains only in-frame clones and omits some. The sample lists roughly 90,000 clones, 84% occurring once. What was sequenced was PBMCs. This clonotype was sampled from a young man in good health and CMV-seronegative.

CDR3 DNA: TGTGCTAGTGGTTTAGCCCGGCAGGGCACTGAAGCTTTCTTT. Protein sequence: CASGLARQGTEAFF. The chain is built from TRBV12-5 and TRBJ1-1, with a tentative D call TRBD1 (5 bases). Trimming left V 3 bases short and J 4 bases short, with 12 bases between. CDR3 length: 14 amino acids. CDR1 is LGHNT, CDR2 FRNRAP, per germline.